This TCR beta chain originates from a study of OX40 agonist ivuxolimab in advanced cancers. The protocol was immunoSEQ multiplex PCR, while the TCRdb copy is restricted to in-frame clones and leaves out a portion. The sample has around 70,000 clones, roughly 90% seen once. The clonotype was recovered from an adult with an advanced solid tumor such as melanoma, head and neck, liver or kidney cancer. The sequences come from CD4+ or CD8+ T cells sorted from blood, collected in a trial of the OX40 agonist ivuxolimab.

The DNA of the CDR3 is TGTGCCAGCAGTCCTCACTCGGACAAGCCGGGAGCTTTCTTT. Translating gives CASSPHSDKPGAFF. The rearrangement links TRBV2 to TRBJ1-1, with a weak D call TRBD1 (5 bases). The CDR3 has 14 amino acids. Germline values: CDR1 SNHLY, CDR2 FYNNEI. Trimming took 5 bases from V and 10 from J, leaving 20 bases between them. Variable domain in full (rest from reference TRBV2 and TRBJ1-1): EPEVTQTPSHQVTQMGQEVILRCVPISNHLYFYWYRQILGQKVEFLVSFYNNEISEKSEIFDDQFSVERPDGSNFTLKIRSTKLEDSAMYFCASSPHSDKPGAFFGQGTRLTVV.